These 6 T cell receptor beta chains came from one sample sequenced in a study of PD-L1 blockade in urothelial cancer. Time point specified: peripheral blood 6 weeks after treatment start. Assay: immunoSEQ multiplex PCR; the TCRdb copy retains only in-frame clones and omits some. The sample carries more than 90,000 clones, approximately 90% recorded once. The sample in question was PBMCs, obtained around atezolizumab (anti-PD-L1) treatment. Receptors were obtained from a man aged 60-69 years with urothelial cancer.

This chain uses TRBV5-6 with TRBJ2-7; TRBD1 matches 7 bases. This CDR3 spans 14 amino acids. Germline V gene sequence: CDR1 SGHDT, CDR2 YYEEEE. V trimming: 2 bases; J trimming: 2 bases; junction bases outside the gene matches: 4. CDR3 sequence: CASSFEGATYEQYF. The CDR3 region has the DNA TGTGCCAGCAGCTTTGAGGGGGCGACCTACGAGCAGTACTTC. The whole variable domain, filled in from reference TRBV5-6 and TRBJ2-7, reads DAGVTQSPTHLIKTRGQQVTLRCSPKSGHDTVSWYQQALGQGPQFIFQYYEEEERQRGNFPDRFSGHQFPNYSSELNVNALLLGDSALYLCASSFEGATYEQYFGPGTRLTVT.

This clone was counted once. Other DNA sequences within the sample encode an identical CDR3. The CDR3 sequence is CASSLDSGTEAFF. The CDR3 coding sequence is TGTGCCAGCAGCTTGGACAGCGGCACTGAAGCTTTCTTT. The V and J genes are TRBV7-9 and TRBJ1-1; D possibly corresponds to TRBD1 (6 bases). This CDR3 comprises 13 residues. Trimming removed 3 bases at V and 4 bases at J, with 9 bases between. Germline values: CDR1 SEHNR, CDR2 FQNEAQ (reference sequence).

The chain is built from TRBV19 and TRBJ1-2; 7 bases map to TRBD1. The V segment lost 7 bases and the J segment 3 bases; nucleotides outside the gene matches: 5. The germline V gene has CDR1 LNHDA and CDR2 SQIVND (reference sequence). The CDR3 has 13 amino acids. CDR3 residues: CASTDRAHYGYTF. Here the CDR3 DNA reads TGTGCCAGTACCGACAGGGCTCACTATGGCTACACCTTC.

In this sample, this clone turned up once. The chain is built from TRBV5-3 and TRBJ1-1, with D unclear. TRBV5-3 is an ORF, and what it does is uncertain. V lost 1 base and J lost 2, with 12 bases in between. The CDR3 spans 15 residues. The CDR3 DNA sequence: TGTGCCAGAAGCTTGCCTACAGAAGAAAACACTGAAGCTTTCTTT. Protein: CARSLPTEENTEAFF.

CDR3 coding DNA: TGTGCCAGTAGTGGCCAGGGCCATTCACCCCTCCACTTT. Translating it yields CASSGQGHSPLHF. The rearrangement uses TRBV19 and TRBJ1-6; D possibly corresponds to TRBD1 (5 bases). Trimming removed 5 bases from V and 8 bases from J, with 10 bases in between. Germline CDR1 is LNHDA and CDR2 is SQIVND (reference sequence). CDR3 size: 13 residues.

This chain joins TRBV18 and TRBJ2-3, with a possible D match to TRBD1 (6 bases). Germline CDR1 KGHSH, CDR2 LQKENI. CDR3 length: 12 amino acids. Between the trimmed V and J ends, which lost 8 bases and 5 bases, there was a span of 11 bases. DNA for the CDR3: TGTGCCAGCGGGGACAAACTAGATACGCAGTATTTT. Residues: CASGDKLDTQYF.